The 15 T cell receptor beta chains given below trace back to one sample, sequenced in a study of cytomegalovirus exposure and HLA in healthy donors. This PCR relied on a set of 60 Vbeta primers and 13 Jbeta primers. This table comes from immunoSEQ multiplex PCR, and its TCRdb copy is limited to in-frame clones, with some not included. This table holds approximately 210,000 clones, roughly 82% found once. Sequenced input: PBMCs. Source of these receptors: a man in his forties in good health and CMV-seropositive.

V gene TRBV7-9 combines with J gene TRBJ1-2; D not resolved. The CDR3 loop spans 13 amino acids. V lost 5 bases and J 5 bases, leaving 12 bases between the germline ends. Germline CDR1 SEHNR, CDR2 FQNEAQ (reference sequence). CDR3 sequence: CASSQGSEYGYTF. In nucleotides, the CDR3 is TGTGCCAGCAGCCAAGGGAGTGAGTATGGCTACACCTTC.

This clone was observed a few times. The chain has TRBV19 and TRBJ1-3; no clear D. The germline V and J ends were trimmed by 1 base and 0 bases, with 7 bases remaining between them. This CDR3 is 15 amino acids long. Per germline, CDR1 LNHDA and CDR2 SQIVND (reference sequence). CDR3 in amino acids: CASSIGWSSGNTIYF. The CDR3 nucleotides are TGTGCCAGTAGTATAGGTTGGAGCTCTGGAAACACCATATATTTT.

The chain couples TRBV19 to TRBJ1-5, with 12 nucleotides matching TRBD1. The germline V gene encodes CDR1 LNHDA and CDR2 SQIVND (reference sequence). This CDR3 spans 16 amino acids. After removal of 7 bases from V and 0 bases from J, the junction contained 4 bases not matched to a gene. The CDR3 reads CASTGTGGRSNQPQHF. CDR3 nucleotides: TGTGCCAGTACGGGGACAGGGGGCCGTAGCAATCAGCCCCAGCATTTT.

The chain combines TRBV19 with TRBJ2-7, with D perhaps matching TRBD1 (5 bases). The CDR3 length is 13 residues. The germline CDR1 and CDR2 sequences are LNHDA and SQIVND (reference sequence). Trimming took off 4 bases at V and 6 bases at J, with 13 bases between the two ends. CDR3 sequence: CASSTNQGSEQYV. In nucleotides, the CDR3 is TGTGCCAGTAGTACCAATCAGGGATCCGAGCAGTACGTC.

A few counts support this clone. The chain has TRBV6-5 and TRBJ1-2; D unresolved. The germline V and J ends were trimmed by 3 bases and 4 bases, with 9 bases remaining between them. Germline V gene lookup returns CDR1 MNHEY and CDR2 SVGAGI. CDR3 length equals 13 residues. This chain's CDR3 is CASSYSVIYGYTF. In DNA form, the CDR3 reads TGTGCCAGCAGTTATTCAGTTATCTATGGCTACACCTTC.

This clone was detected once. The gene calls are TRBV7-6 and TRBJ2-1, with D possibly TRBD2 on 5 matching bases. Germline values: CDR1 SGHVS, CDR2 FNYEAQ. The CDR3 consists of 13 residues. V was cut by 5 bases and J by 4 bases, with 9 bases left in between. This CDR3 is CASSLTSYNEQFF. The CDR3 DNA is TGTGCCAGCAGCCTTACTAGTTACAATGAGCAGTTCTTC. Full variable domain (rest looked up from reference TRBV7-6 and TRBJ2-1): GAGVSQSPRYKVTKRGQDVALRCDPISGHVSLYWYRQALGQGPEFLTYFNYEAQQDKSGLPNDRFSAERPEGSISTLTIQRTEQRDSAMYRCASSLTSYNEQFFGPGTRLTVL.

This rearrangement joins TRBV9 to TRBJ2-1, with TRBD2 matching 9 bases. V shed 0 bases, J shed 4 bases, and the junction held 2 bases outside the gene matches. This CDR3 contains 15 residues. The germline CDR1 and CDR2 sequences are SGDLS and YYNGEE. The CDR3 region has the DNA TGTGCCAGCAGCGTAGGACTAGCGGTTTACAATGAGCAGTTCTTC. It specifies CASSVGLAVYNEQFF.

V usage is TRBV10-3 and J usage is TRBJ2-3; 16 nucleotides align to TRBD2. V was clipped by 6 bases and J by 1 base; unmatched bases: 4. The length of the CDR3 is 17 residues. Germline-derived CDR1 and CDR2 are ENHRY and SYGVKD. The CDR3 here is CAISAGLAGGGTDTQYF. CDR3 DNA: TGTGCCATCAGCGCGGGACTAGCGGGAGGGGGCACAGATACGCAGTATTTT.

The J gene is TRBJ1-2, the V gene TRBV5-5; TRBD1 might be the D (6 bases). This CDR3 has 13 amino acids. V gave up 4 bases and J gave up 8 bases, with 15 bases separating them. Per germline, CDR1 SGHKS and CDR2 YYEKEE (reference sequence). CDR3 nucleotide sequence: TGTGCCAGCAGCCTCGGGACATCGACGGGCTACACCTTC. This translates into CASSLGTSTGYTF.

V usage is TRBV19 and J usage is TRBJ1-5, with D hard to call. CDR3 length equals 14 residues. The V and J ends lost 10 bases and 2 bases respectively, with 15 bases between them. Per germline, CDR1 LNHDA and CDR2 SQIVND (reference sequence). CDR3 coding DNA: TGTGCCACCCAGGAGGCCGGTGGCAATCAGCCCCAGCATTTT. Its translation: CATQEAGGNQPQHF. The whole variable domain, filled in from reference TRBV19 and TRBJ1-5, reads DGGITQSPKYLFRKEGQNVTLSCEQNLNHDAMYWYRQDPGQGLRLIYYSQIVNDFQKGDIAEGYSVSREKKESFPLTVTSAQKNPTAFYLCATQEAGGNQPQHFGDGTRLSIL.

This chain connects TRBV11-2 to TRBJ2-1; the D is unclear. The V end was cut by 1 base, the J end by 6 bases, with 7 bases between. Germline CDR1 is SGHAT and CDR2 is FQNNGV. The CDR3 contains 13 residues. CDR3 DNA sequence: TGTGCCAGCAGCTTAGGACAAGGCAATGAGCAGTTCTTC. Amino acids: CASSLGQGNEQFF.

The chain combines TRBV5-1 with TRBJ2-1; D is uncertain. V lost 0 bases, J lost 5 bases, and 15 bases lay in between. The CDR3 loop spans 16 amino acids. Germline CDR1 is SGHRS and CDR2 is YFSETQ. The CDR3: CASSLDAPPGNNEQFF. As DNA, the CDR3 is TGCGCCAGCAGCTTGGACGCCCCACCAGGAAACAATGAGCAGTTCTTC.

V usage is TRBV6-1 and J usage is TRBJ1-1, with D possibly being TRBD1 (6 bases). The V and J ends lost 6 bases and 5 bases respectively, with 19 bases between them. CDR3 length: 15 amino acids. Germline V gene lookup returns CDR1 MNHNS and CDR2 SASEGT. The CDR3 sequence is CASRRSGAVGTEAFF. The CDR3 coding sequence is TGTGCCAGCAGGCGTTCAGGGGCCGTAGGGACTGAAGCTTTCTTT.

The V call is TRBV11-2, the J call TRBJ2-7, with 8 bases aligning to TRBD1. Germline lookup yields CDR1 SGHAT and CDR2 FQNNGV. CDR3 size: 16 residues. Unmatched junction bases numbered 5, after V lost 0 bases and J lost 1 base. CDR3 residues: CASSLDRGQGSYEQYF. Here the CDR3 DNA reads TGTGCCAGCAGCTTAGATCGAGGACAGGGTTCCTACGAGCAGTACTTC.

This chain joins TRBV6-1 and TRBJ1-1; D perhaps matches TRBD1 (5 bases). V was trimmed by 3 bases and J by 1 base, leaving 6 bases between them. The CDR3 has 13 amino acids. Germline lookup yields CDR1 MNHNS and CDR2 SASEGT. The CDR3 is CASSETENTEAFF. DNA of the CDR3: TGTGCCAGCAGTGAGACAGAGAACACTGAAGCTTTCTTT.